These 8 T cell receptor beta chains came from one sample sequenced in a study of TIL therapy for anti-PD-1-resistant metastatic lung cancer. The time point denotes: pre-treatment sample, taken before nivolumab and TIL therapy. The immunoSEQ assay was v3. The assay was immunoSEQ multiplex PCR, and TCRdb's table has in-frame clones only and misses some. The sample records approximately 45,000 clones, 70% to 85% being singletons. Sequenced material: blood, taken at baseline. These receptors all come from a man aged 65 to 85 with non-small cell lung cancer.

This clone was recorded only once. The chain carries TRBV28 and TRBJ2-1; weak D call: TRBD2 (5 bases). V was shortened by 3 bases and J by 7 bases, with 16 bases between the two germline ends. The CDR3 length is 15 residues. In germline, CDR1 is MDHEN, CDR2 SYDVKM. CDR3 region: CASSFLRTPPNEQFF. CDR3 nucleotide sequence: TGTGCCAGCAGTTTTCTCAGGACTCCTCCAAATGAGCAGTTCTTC.

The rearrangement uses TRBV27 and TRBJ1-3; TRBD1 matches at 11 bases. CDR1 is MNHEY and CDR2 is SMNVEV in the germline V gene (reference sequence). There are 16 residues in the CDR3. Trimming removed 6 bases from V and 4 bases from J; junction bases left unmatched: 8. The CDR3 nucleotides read TGTGCCAGCAGCGGTTGGACAGGGGGCCCCGGAAACACCATATATTTT. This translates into CASSGWTGGPGNTIYF.

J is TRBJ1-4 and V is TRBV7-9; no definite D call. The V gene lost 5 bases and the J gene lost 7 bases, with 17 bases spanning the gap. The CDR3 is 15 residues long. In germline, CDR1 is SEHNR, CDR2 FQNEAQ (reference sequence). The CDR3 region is CASSRRTGYAEKLFF. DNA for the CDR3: TGTGCCAGCAGCCGGCGAACGGGGTATGCTGAAAAACTGTTTTTT.

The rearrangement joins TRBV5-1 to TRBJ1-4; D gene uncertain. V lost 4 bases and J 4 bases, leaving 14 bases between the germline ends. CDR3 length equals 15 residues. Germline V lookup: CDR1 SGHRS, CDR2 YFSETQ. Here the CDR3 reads CASSIGRADNEKLFF. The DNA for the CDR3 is TGCGCCAGCAGCATAGGGAGGGCGGATAATGAAAAACTGTTTTTT.

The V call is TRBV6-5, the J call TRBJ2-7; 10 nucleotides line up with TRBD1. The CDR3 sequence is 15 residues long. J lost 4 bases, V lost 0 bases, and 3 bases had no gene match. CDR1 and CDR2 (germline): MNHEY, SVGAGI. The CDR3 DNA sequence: TGTGCCAGCAGTTACTCGGACAGGGGGTCGTACGAGCAGTACTTC. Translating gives CASSYSDRGSYEQYF.

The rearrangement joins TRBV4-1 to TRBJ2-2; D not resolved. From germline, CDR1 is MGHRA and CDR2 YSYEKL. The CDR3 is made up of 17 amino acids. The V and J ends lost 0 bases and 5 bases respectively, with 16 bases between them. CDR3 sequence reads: CASSQELATRRTGELFF. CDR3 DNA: TGCGCCAGCAGCCAAGAGTTGGCGACAAGACGGACCGGGGAGCTGTTTTTT.

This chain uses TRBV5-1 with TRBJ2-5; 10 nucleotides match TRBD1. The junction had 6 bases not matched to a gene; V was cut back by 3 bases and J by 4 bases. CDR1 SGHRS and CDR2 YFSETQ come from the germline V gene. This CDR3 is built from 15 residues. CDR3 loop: CASSWTGGPVETQYF. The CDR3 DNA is TGCGCCAGCAGCTGGACAGGGGGTCCAGTAGAGACCCAGTACTTC. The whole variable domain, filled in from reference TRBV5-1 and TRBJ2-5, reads KAGVTQTPRYLIKTRGQQVTLSCSPISGHRSVSWYQQTPGQGLQFLFEYFSETQRNKGNFPGRFSGRQFSNSRSEMNVSTLELGDSALYLCASSWTGGPVETQYFGPGTRLLVL.

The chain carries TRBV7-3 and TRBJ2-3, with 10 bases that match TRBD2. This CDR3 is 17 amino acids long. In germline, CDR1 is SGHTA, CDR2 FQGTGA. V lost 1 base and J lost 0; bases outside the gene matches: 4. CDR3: CASSLKAGGTSTDTQYF. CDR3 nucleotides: TGTGCCAGCAGCTTAAAAGCGGGAGGGACTAGCACAGATACGCAGTATTTT.